Listed below are T cell receptor beta chains from one sample, sequenced in a study of blood T cell repertoires in COVID-19. Profiled with immunoSEQ multiplex PCR; TCRdb holds only in-frame clones, not every one. The data hold around 150,000 clones, with about 92% observed a single time. Sequenced input: peripheral blood. Source of these receptors: a young man with COVID-19, enrolled during active disease. CDR3s include the opening cysteine and the closing phenylalanine or tryptophan. The D gene is left open where the match is weak. Part of the rows lack a size; the others show once, few, many or a class for expanded clones.

TRBV28	TRBJ2-1	16	TRBD1	NA	CASRTSGGTGYNEQFF	TGTGCCAGTAGAACCTCGGGCGGGACAGGGTACAATGAGCAGTTCTTC
TRBV5-1	TRBJ1-1	11	NA	NA	CASSSGLEAFF	TGCGCCAGCAGCTCAGGCCTTGAAGCTTTCTTT
TRBV7-2	TRBJ2-1	15	TRBD2	once	CASSFRLAGGDEQFF	TGTGCCAGCAGCTTTCGACTAGCGGGAGGGGATGAGCAGTTCTTC
TRBV7-9	TRBJ2-7	16	TRBD1	NA	CASSLRGGTGTYEQYF	TGTGCCAGCAGCTTACGTGGGGGGACAGGAACCTACGAGCAGTACTTC
TRBV14	TRBJ2-1	15	NA	NA	CASSQVVETYNEQFF	TGTGCCAGCAGCCAAGTCGTGGAGACCTACAATGAGCAGTTCTTC
TRBV29-1	TRBJ1-1	13	NA	once	CSVVRTLNTEAFF	TGCAGCGTTGTTAGGACATTAAATACTGAAGCTTTCTTT
TRBV5-8	TRBJ2-2	17	TRBD2	few	CASSSWTSGVNTGELFF	TGTGCCAGCAGCTCGTGGACTAGCGGGGTTAACACCGGGGAGCTGTTTTTT
TRBV27	TRBJ1-2	17	NA	NA	CASSIYPPDTTNYGYTF	TGTGCCAGCAGTATATACCCTCCGGACACTACTAACTATGGCTACACCTTC
TRBV19	TRBJ1-1	15	TRBD1	NA	CASGYGTGVVTEAFF	TGTGCCAGTGGATACGGGACAGGGGTGGTCACTGAAGCTTTCTTT
TRBV10-3	TRBJ1-6	17	TRBD1	NA	CAISESALGQDYSPLHF	TGTGCCATCAGTGAGTCGGCCCTCGGACAGGATTATTCACCCCTCCACTTT
TRBV11-2	TRBJ1-1	13	NA	few	CASSYRRGAEAFF	TGTGCCAGCAGCTACCGACGGGGGGCTGAAGCTTTCTTT
TRBV18	TRBJ1-5	16	NA	NA	CASSPTPGISNQPQHF	TGTGCCAGCTCACCCACGCCAGGGATTAGCAATCAGCCCCAGCATTTT
TRBV9	TRBJ1-5	13	NA	NA	CASSEGGVRPQHF	TGTGCCAGCAGCGAGGGGGGGGTACGGCCCCAGCATTTT
TRBV3-1/TRBV3-2	TRBJ2-1	16	NA	NA	CASSQEHKYLVNEQFF	TGTGCCAGCAGCCAAGAACATAAGTATTTGGTCAATGAGCAGTTCTTC
TRBV4-2	TRBJ1-2	16	NA	once	CASSQEGQGRGYGYTF	TGTGCCAGCAGCCAAGAAGGTCAGGGAAGGGGGTATGGCTACACCTTC
TRBV9	TRBJ2-1	16	NA	NA	CASSVEAQGKANEQFF	TGTGCCAGCAGCGTAGAGGCTCAGGGCAAGGCTAATGAGCAGTTCTTC
TRBV9	TRBJ2-7	15	NA	NA	CASSVGQGSLNEQYF	TGTGCCAGCAGCGTCGGTCAGGGGAGTCTGAACGAGCAGTACTTC
TRBV7-2	TRBJ2-7	13	NA	NA	CASSRRRDYEQYF	TGTGCCAGCAGTCGCCGCCGGGACTACGAGCAGTACTTC
TRBV19	TRBJ2-3	15	NA	NA	CATRETGTSTDTQYF	TGTGCCACGCGAGAGACAGGGACTAGCACAGATACGCAGTATTTT
TRBV3-1/TRBV3-2	TRBJ1-3	12	NA	once	CASSQGANTIYF	TGTGCCAGCAGCCAGGGAGCAAACACCATATATTTT
TRBV7-8	TRBJ1-2	14	NA	NA	CASSLLTANYGYTF	TGTGCCAGCAGCCTATTGACAGCGAACTATGGCTACACCTTC
TRBV14	TRBJ2-5	13	TRBD1	once	CASSRQGKETQYF	TGTGCCAGCAGCAGACAGGGAAAAGAGACCCAGTACTTC
TRBV18	TRBJ2-7	15	TRBD1	NA	CASSPTDRDVYEQYF	TGTGCCAGCTCACCCACGGACAGGGATGTATACGAGCAGTACTTC
TRBV9	TRBJ1-1	15	TRBD1	NA	CASSPWTGGLVEAFF	TGTGCCAGCAGCCCTTGGACAGGGGGATTGGTTGAAGCTTTCTTT
TRBV19	TRBJ1-2	17	TRBD1	NA	CASSLRQGRGANYGYTF	TGTGCCAGTAGTCTACGACAGGGGAGGGGTGCTAACTATGGCTACACCTTC
TRBV6-5	TRBJ1-2	14	TRBD1	NA	CASSPQGAPYGYTF	TGTGCCAGCAGTCCCCAGGGGGCTCCCTATGGCTACACCTTC
TRBV2	TRBJ1-3	14	TRBD1	NA	CASRYSRTGSTIYF	TGTGCCAGCAGGTATTCCCGGACAGGTAGCACCATATATTTT
TRBV6-6	TRBJ2-3	16	TRBD1	NA	CASSPTQTGRSDTQYF	TGTGCCAGCAGTCCCACTCAGACAGGGCGCTCAGATACGCAGTATTTT
TRBV4-3	TRBJ1-2	14	NA	NA	CASSQDSRGYGYTF	TGCGCCAGCAGCCAAGACTCCAGGGGCTATGGCTACACCTTC
TRBV5-4	TRBJ1-4	17	NA	NA	CASSPGGGASTNEKLFF	TGTGCCAGCAGCCCCGGTGGAGGGGCTTCAACTAATGAAAAACTGTTTTTT
TRBV5-1	TRBJ2-1	15	TRBD1	NA	CASSRWTGGAYEQFF	TGCGCCAGCAGCAGATGGACAGGGGGCGCTTATGAGCAGTTCTTC
TRBV27	TRBJ2-2	14	NA	NA	CASSFEDYTGELFF	TGTGCCAGCAGTTTTGAAGACTACACCGGGGAGCTGTTTTTT
TRBV11-2	TRBJ2-5	14	NA	NA	CASSLAWTEETQYF	TGTGCCAGCAGCTTAGCATGGACAGAAGAGACCCAGTACTTC
TRBV19	TRBJ1-2	15	NA	NA	CASSIEEGTNYGYTF	TGTGCCAGTAGTATAGAGGAGGGAACTAACTATGGCTACACCTTC
TRBV4-2	TRBJ2-7	14	TRBD1	NA	CASSQITGEYEQYF	TGTGCCAGCAGCCAAATAACAGGGGAGTACGAGCAGTACTTC
TRBV28	TRBJ2-3	11	NA	NA	CASSFSNTQYF	TGTGCCAGCAGTTTCAGTAATACGCAGTATTTT
TRBV6-2/TRBV6-3	TRBJ2-1	15	TRBD2	NA	CASSQPGLSDNEQFF	TGTGCCAGCAGTCAGCCGGGACTATCCGACAATGAGCAGTTCTTC
TRBV5-3	TRBJ2-1	15	TRBD1	once	CARIHPGQDYNEQFF	TGTGCCAGAATACATCCGGGACAGGATTACAATGAGCAGTTCTTC